This T cell receptor (beta chain) appears in the sequencing data of a study of vaccination and CD4 T cells after COVID-19. The CDR3 runs 17 residues. For this clonotype: Antigen specificity is unknown.

The Oncomine TCR Beta short-read assay sequenced DNA from cultured CD4+ T cells. TCRdb passed the PCR reads through MiXCR, listing each CDR3 protein once. The top ten clones hold 7.2% of a sample with about 25,000 distinct CDR3 sequences, roughly 39% of them seen once. This sample's treatment: approximately nine-day PBMC culture with coronavirus spike peptide pools or control peptides (ViraFEST assay). The culture of two million PBMCs per well included 8.5 to 10 IU/ml IL-2 and around 10 ug/ml peptide pools. This rearrangement joins TRBV21-1 to TRBJ2-5; the DNA was not used to check the table's D call, TRBD2. TRBV21-1 counts as a pseudogene. Sequencing was carried out using CD4+ T cells from blood, cultured in vitro. This clonotype was obtained from a human donor who had recovered from COVID-19. CDR3 protein: CASSKGGTSGDQETQYF. The CDR3 DNA reads as TGTGCCAGCAGCAAAGGAGGGACTAGCGGGGACCAAGAGACCCAGTACTTC.